This T cell receptor beta chain was found in a study of blood T cell repertoires in COVID-19. Here immunoSEQ multiplex PCR was the method, and the copy in TCRdb shows in-frame clones only, minus some. Here the sample spans hundreds of thousands of clones, over 70% being singletons. The CDR3 contains 14 residues. Germline CDR1 reads SGHDT; CDR2 reads YYEEEE. With 1 base removed from V and 0 bases from J, the gap between germline ends came to 6 bases. The TCR originated in a woman over 75 with acute or convalescent COVID-19. The chain combines TRBV5-6 with TRBJ2-3, with D possibly TRBD2 on 6 matching bases. Sample: peripheral blood. The CDR3 bases are TGTGCCAGCAGCTTGAGCGGGAGCACAGATACGCAGTATTTT. Amino acids: CASSLSGSTDTQYF.